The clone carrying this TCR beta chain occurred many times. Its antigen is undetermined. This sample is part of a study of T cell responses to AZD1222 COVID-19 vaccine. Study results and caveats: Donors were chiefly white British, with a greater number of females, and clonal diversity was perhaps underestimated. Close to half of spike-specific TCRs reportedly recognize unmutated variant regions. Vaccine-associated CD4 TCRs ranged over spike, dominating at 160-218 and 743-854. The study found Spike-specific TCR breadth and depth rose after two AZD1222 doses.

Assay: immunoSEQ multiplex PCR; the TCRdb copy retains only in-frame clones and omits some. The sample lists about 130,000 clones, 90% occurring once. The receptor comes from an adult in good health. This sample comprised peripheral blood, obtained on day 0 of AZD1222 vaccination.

CDR3 residues: CASSDSAGSTDTQYF. CDR3 nucleotides: TGTGCCAGCAGTGACTCAGCGGGGAGCACAGATACGCAGTATTTT. J is TRBJ2-3 and V is TRBV6-4; 7 bases align to TRBD2. This CDR3 region has 15 residues. CDR1 is MRHNA and CDR2 is SNTAGT in the germline V gene. The V and J ends lost 0 bases and 0 bases, in that order; junction bases with no gene match: 0.